This passage covers 27 T cell receptor beta chains from one sample sequenced in a study of cytomegalovirus exposure and HLA in healthy donors. Primers: 60 Vbeta forward and 13 Jbeta reverse. TCRdb's copy holds only in-frame clones and misses some; the assay was immunoSEQ multiplex PCR. The table records about 55,000 clones, approximately 80% of them present only once. Sequenced input: PBMCs. Receptor source: a female donor in good health and CMV-seronegative.

In its sample, this clone was seen a few times. The chain carries TRBV7-9 and TRBJ1-3; 7 nucleotides agree with TRBD1. CDR1 and CDR2 (germline): SEHNR, FQNEAQ (reference sequence). The CDR3 length is 18 residues. The V gene end was trimmed by 3 bases and the J gene end by 4 bases; junction bases not matched to a gene: 15. Here the CDR3 reads CASSLTLFHRGEGNTIYF. The CDR3 DNA follows: TGTGCCAGCAGCTTGACATTATTTCACAGGGGAGAAGGAAACACCATATATTTT. The variable domain in full, with the rest retrieved from reference TRBV7-9 and TRBJ1-3, is DTGVSQNPRHKITKRGQNVTFRCDPISEHNRLYWYRQTLGQGPEFLTYFQNEAQLEKSRLLSDRFSAERPKGSFSTLEIQRTEQGDSAMYLCASSLTLFHRGEGNTIYFGEGSWLTVV.

The chain has TRBV19 and TRBJ1-2; unclear D gene. The CDR3 covers 12 residues. The germline V and J ends were trimmed by 2 bases and 3 bases, with 4 bases remaining between them. The V gene's germline CDR1 is LNHDA and CDR2 SQIVND (reference sequence). The CDR3 here is CASSIQYYGYTF. The DNA of the CDR3 is TGTGCCAGTAGTATACAGTACTATGGCTACACCTTC.

The chain links TRBV7-3 to TRBJ1-4; D is ambiguous. The CDR3 runs 13 residues. Per germline, CDR1 SGHTA and CDR2 FQGTGA. With 3 bases removed from V and 4 bases from J, the gap between germline ends came to 6 bases. In nucleotides, the CDR3 is TGTGCCAGCAGCTTGAACAGTAATGAAAAACTGTTTTTT. Protein sequence: CASSLNSNEKLFF.

The genes are TRBV10-3 and TRBJ2-2; 7 bases match TRBD1. The germline CDR1 and CDR2 sequences are ENHRY and SYGVKD. CDR3 length: 16 amino acids. Trimming took 0 bases from V and 4 from J; bases not matched to a gene: 5. Here the CDR3 reads CAISESTGKGTGELFF. The DNA of the CDR3 is TGTGCCATCAGTGAGTCGACAGGGAAAGGCACCGGGGAGCTGTTTTTT.

This clone was observed a single time. The CDR3: CATEGFEQYF. The CDR3 nucleotides read TGTGCCACGGAGGGATTCGAGCAGTACTTC. The chain uses TRBV6-1 and TRBJ2-5, with TRBD2 as a possible D gene (6 bases). TRBJ2-7 matches the DNA end more closely, so the J call is doubtful. The germline gives CDR1 MNHNS, CDR2 SASEGT. This CDR3 is built from 10 residues.

V and J are TRBV9 and TRBJ2-5; tentative D call: TRBD2 (6 bases). Germline V lookup: CDR1 SGDLS, CDR2 YYNGEE. Trimming took 0 bases from V and 0 from J, leaving 9 bases between them. The CDR3 runs 15 residues. CDR3 protein: CASSVGTTNQETQYF. The CDR3 DNA reads TGTGCCAGCAGCGTAGGGACTACCAACCAAGAGACCCAGTACTTC.

The sample holds one count of this clone. The rearrangement joins TRBV10-3 to TRBJ2-3, with D maybe TRBD2 (6 bases). The CDR3 runs to 14 residues. Germline assignment: CDR1 ENHRY and CDR2 SYGVKD. V was shortened by 6 bases and J by 8 bases, with 18 bases between the two germline ends. CDR3 in amino acids: CAISPGPKEGTQYF. The CDR3, as DNA: TGTGCCATCAGCCCGGGCCCCAAGGAGGGTACGCAGTATTTT.

The V call is TRBV19, the J call TRBJ1-1; D is undetermined. V gave up 3 bases and J gave up 4 bases, with 12 bases separating them. The CDR3 consists of 14 residues. Germline CDR1 LNHDA, CDR2 SQIVND (reference sequence). The CDR3 is CASSMVALGTEAFF. CDR3 DNA sequence: TGTGCCAGTAGTATGGTAGCTCTGGGCACTGAAGCTTTCTTT.

This clone was observed a handful of times. The chain joins TRBV2 to TRBJ1-1; D is ambiguous. V was pared by 8 bases and J by 1 base, with 11 bases between. This CDR3 is 13 amino acids long. CDR1 is SNHLY and CDR2 is FYNNEI in the germline V gene. The CDR3 region has the DNA TGTGCCAGCTCGCGACTCGAGAACACTGAAGCTTTCTTT. It translates to CASSRLENTEAFF.

This chain links TRBV7-9 with TRBJ2-3; D gene ambiguous. Per the germline V gene, CDR1 is SEHNR and CDR2 is FQNEAQ (reference sequence). The V end was cut by 0 bases, the J end by 4 bases, with 5 bases between. This CDR3 is built from 13 residues. As DNA, the CDR3 is TGTGCCAGCAGCTTAGCGTTCGCAGATACGCAGTATTTT. Translation: CASSLAFADTQYF. Together with reference TRBV7-9 and TRBJ2-3, the CDR3 gives the full variable domain: DTGVSQNPRHKITKRGQNVTFRCDPISEHNRLYWYRQTLGQGPEFLTYFQNEAQLEKSRLLSDRFSAERPKGSFSTLEIQRTEQGDSAMYLCASSLAFADTQYFGPGTRLTVL.

The chain is built from TRBV28 and TRBJ2-7; 8 bases match TRBD2. Germline CDR1 reads MDHEN; CDR2 reads SYDVKM. This CDR3 has 15 amino acids. J gave up 2 bases and V 6 bases, and 9 bases lay outside the gene matches. The CDR3 DNA reads TGTGCCAGCAGGATTAGCGGGGCAGGGGCCTACGAGCAGTACTTC. Amino acids: CASRISGAGAYEQYF.

The J gene is TRBJ1-2, the V gene TRBV6-5; D perhaps matches TRBD1 (6 bases). The V gene's germline CDR1 is MNHEY and CDR2 SVGAGI. V was pared by 5 bases and J by 4 bases, with 11 bases between. The CDR3 covers 13 residues. CDR3 sequence reads: CASSGQNVYGYTF. The CDR3 DNA reads as TGTGCCAGCAGTGGACAGAACGTCTATGGCTACACCTTC.

The chain combines TRBV9 with TRBJ1-5; 7 nucleotides line up with TRBD1. CDR3 length: 15 amino acids. The V segment lost 2 bases and the J segment 3 bases; nucleotides outside the gene matches: 5. The germline V gene encodes CDR1 SGDLS and CDR2 YYNGEE. CDR3 region: CASSVGTVPNQPQHF. The CDR3 DNA follows: TGTGCCAGCAGCGTGGGGACAGTACCCAATCAGCCCCAGCATTTT.

The chain joins TRBV6-1 to TRBJ2-7, with 7 nucleotides matching TRBD1. The CDR3 extends over 14 amino acids. CDR1 is MNHNS and CDR2 is SASEGT in the germline V gene. Trimming took 7 bases from V and 3 from J; bases not matched to a gene: 9. This CDR3 is CASNRGGANYEQYF. The CDR3 nucleotides read TGTGCCAGCAACCGAGGGGGCGCGAACTACGAGCAGTACTTC.

The V gene is TRBV12-5, the J gene TRBJ2-7; 8 nucleotides match TRBD2. V lost 3 bases and J lost 3; bases outside the gene matches: 13. CDR1 and CDR2 (germline): LGHNT, FRNRAP. CDR3 length: 17 amino acids. The CDR3 region is CASGFHPREGIDYEQYF. The DNA of the CDR3 is TGTGCTAGTGGTTTCCACCCTCGGGAGGGGATAGACTACGAGCAGTACTTC.

This clone was recorded once. The rearrangement joins TRBV6-6 to TRBJ1-2; a weak D match, TRBD1 (5 bases). There are 13 residues in the CDR3. The ends were cut back, 6 bases at V and 2 bases at J, with 10 bases in the middle. Germline lookup yields CDR1 MNHNY and CDR2 SVGAGI (reference sequence). CDR3: CASRHDRNYGYTF. CDR3 DNA: TGTGCCAGCAGACACGACAGAAACTATGGCTACACCTTC.

This clone has a handful of counts. The gene calls are TRBV7-9 and TRBJ1-2; TRBD1 aligns across 12 bases. This CDR3 comprises 13 residues. J was trimmed by 8 bases and V by 8 bases; bases with no gene match: 6. CDR1 and CDR2 (germline): SEHNR, FQNEAQ (reference sequence). The CDR3 sequence is CASGTGQGAGYTF. CDR3 DNA sequence: TGTGCCAGCGGGACGGGACAGGGGGCCGGCTACACCTTC.

The chain recombines TRBV6-6 with TRBJ1-4, with 9 bases lining up with TRBD1. Germline CDR1 reads MNHNY; CDR2 reads SVGAGI (reference sequence). The CDR3 covers 15 residues. V dropped 0 bases and J dropped 6; count of bases not matched to a gene: 2. Here the CDR3 reads CASSYSQGADEKLFF. In DNA, the CDR3 is TGTGCCAGCAGTTACTCACAGGGGGCAGATGAAAAACTGTTTTTT.

The CDR3 sequence: CASSLILSGGGTGELFF. The CDR3 nucleotides read TGTGCCAGCAGCTTGATCCTGAGCGGGGGGGGCACCGGGGAGCTGTTTTTT. This chain links TRBV5-4 with TRBJ2-2; 10 bases fit TRBD2. Germline V gene lookup returns CDR1 SGHNT and CDR2 YYREEE (reference sequence). Trimming removed 1 base from V and 4 bases from J; junction bases left unmatched: 7. The CDR3 contains 17 residues.

The table lists this clone with a count of one. The V call is TRBV29-1, the J call TRBJ2-5, with D tentatively TRBD1 (5 bases). The V end was cut by 1 base, the J end by 5 bases, with 14 bases between. This CDR3 is 14 amino acids long. Germline V gene sequence: CDR1 SQVTM, CDR2 ANQGSEA. The CDR3 spells CSVEGLGRRETQYF. The CDR3 DNA sequence: TGCAGCGTTGAAGGCCTGGGGCGAAGGGAGACCCAGTACTTC.

Points on this clone: At one end the junction does not follow the germline gene, possibly because of a read error. CDR3 sequence reads: CASSWDRGNPGELFF. As DNA, the CDR3 is TGCGCCAGCAGCTGGGACAGGGGGAACCCCGGGGAGCTGTTTTTT. The chain links TRBV5-1 to TRBJ2-2; TRBD1 matches 11 bases. Germline lookup yields CDR1 SGHRS and CDR2 YFSETQ. The CDR3 is 15 amino acids.

This clone appeared a few times. CDR3 sequence reads: CASGLSQTVRNTEAFF. The DNA of the CDR3 is TGTGCTAGTGGTTTGTCACAGACAGTTAGGAACACTGAAGCTTTCTTT. V and J are TRBV12-5 and TRBJ1-1; possibly TRBD1 for D (5 bases). CDR3 length equals 16 residues. The V end lost 2 bases, the J end lost 1 base, and 14 bases lay between the germline ends. Per germline, CDR1 LGHNT and CDR2 FRNRAP.

This sequence joins TRBV5-6 and TRBJ1-3; possibly TRBD1 for D (6 bases). The CDR3 has 14 amino acids. From germline, CDR1 is SGHDT and CDR2 YYEEEE. The ends were cut back, 1 base at V and 7 bases at J, with 12 bases in the middle. CDR3 sequence: CASSLSGVANTIYF. The CDR3 nucleotides are TGTGCCAGCAGCTTGTCAGGGGTGGCGAACACCATATATTTT.

The chain has TRBV7-2 and TRBJ2-1; no firm D call. Trimming removed 2 bases from V and 6 bases from J, with 5 bases in between. CDR1 SGHTA and CDR2 FQGNSA come from the germline V gene. This CDR3 has 12 residues. CDR3 coding DNA: TGTGCCAGCAGCTTAATGCGCAATGAGCAGTTCTTC. Residues: CASSLMRNEQFF. Complete variable domain (other parts from reference TRBV7-2 and TRBJ2-1): GAGVSQSPSNKVTEKGKDVELRCDPISGHTALYWYRQSLGQGLEFLIYFQGNSAPDKSGLPSDRFSAERTGGSVSTLTIQRTQQEDSAVYLCASSLMRNEQFFGPGTRLTVL.

CDR3 residues: CASSRQGVTINEKLFF. DNA for the CDR3: TGCGCCAGCAGCAGGCAGGGGGTTACGATTAATGAAAAACTGTTTTTT. The V call is TRBV5-1, the J call TRBJ1-4, with 7 bases fitting TRBD1. This CDR3 contains 16 residues. The germline CDR1 and CDR2 sequences are SGHRS and YFSETQ. V shed 4 bases and J 4 bases; nucleotides not matched to a gene: 10.

The gene calls are TRBV7-8 and TRBJ2-1; D call uncertain. CDR1 and CDR2 (germline): SGHVS, FQNEAQ. The CDR3 totals 16 residues. Trimming took off 1 base at V and 8 bases at J, with 18 bases between the two ends. This chain's CDR3 is CASSLGVADFVDEQFF. The DNA for the CDR3 is TGTGCCAGCAGCTTAGGAGTAGCCGACTTCGTCGATGAGCAGTTCTTC. Looking up the rest from reference TRBV7-8 and TRBJ2-1 gives the full variable domain: GAGVSQSPRYKVAKRGQDVALRCDPISGHVSLFWYQQALGQGPEFLTYFQNEAQLDKSGLPSDRFFAERPEGSVSTLKIQRTQQEDSAVYLCASSLGVADFVDEQFFGPGTRLTVL.

This sequence joins TRBV5-1 and TRBJ2-7; 11 bases agree with TRBD1. The germline V gene encodes CDR1 SGHRS and CDR2 YFSETQ. The trim removed 4 bases at V and 2 bases at J, leaving 5 bases unmatched. The CDR3 sequence is 15 residues long. CDR3 coding DNA: TGCGCCAGCAGCGTCGGGACAGGGGGGGCCTACGAGCAGTACTTC. This codes for CASSVGTGGAYEQYF.